These 11 T cell receptor beta chains share one sample of origin, sequenced in a study of CD8+ T cells in alopecia areata. Reverse transcribed after extraction, RNA yielded cDNA as the sequencing template. This table comes from immunoSEQ multiplex PCR, and its TCRdb copy is limited to in-frame clones, with some not included. The sample has over 150,000 clones; roughly 60% are singletons. Noted treatment: oral pan-JAK inhibitor, 5-10 mg twice daily. The source material was CD4+ T cells sorted from blood, sampled at week 24, from a patient treated with tofacitinib. Source of these receptors: a human donor with alopecia areata.

This chain connects TRBV4-2 to TRBJ1-3; D is uncertain. The CDR3 is 15 residues long. Germline V gene sequence: CDR1 LGHNA, CDR2 YNFKEQ. V lost 2 bases and J 4 bases, leaving 12 bases between the germline ends. CDR3 bases: TGTGCCAGCAGCCAACCGACTGCCGTAGGAAACACCATATATTTT. Amino acid sequence: CASSQPTAVGNTIYF.

The rearrangement joins TRBV6-1 to TRBJ1-2; 7 positions match TRBD1. Looked up from germline, CDR1 is MNHNS and CDR2 is SASEGT. The V segment lost 6 bases and the J segment 6 bases; nucleotides outside the gene matches: 13. The CDR3 is made up of 15 amino acids. The CDR3 is CASRRQGGSEDGYTF. The CDR3 DNA follows: TGTGCCAGCAGAAGACAAGGGGGCTCAGAGGATGGCTACACCTTC.

The chain carries TRBV9 and TRBJ1-2; no clear D. This CDR3 spans 16 amino acids. Germline-derived CDR1 and CDR2 are SGDLS and YYNGEE. V was cut by 4 bases and J by 2 bases, with 18 bases left in between. The CDR3: CASSFHAGGGNYGYTF. CDR3 coding DNA: TGTGCCAGCAGCTTTCACGCCGGTGGTGGGAACTATGGCTACACCTTC.

This clone was seen once. The chain uses TRBV7-9 and TRBJ1-6; D remains unclear. CDR1 is SEHNR and CDR2 is FQNEAQ in the germline V gene (reference sequence). This CDR3 contains 16 residues. The ends were cut back, 1 base at V and 10 bases at J, with 17 bases in the middle. This CDR3 is CASSLEVPGRASPLHF. Here the CDR3 DNA reads TGTGCCAGCAGCTTAGAAGTCCCGGGTAGGGCGTCACCCCTCCACTTT.

V gene TRBV29-1 combines with J gene TRBJ1-2; D might be TRBD1 (5 bases). V was clipped by 3 bases and J by 2 bases, with 10 bases between them. Germline CDR1 is SQVTM and CDR2 is ANQGSEA. The CDR3 spans 13 residues. CDR3 nucleotide sequence: TGCAGCGTTGAGGCCAGGGAAAACTATGGCTACACCTTC. This sequence encodes CSVEARENYGYTF.

DNA of the CDR3: TGTGCCAGCAGCCAAGGACTTTGGCCCAGGGGAGGTGTCCACAATGAGCAGTTCTTC. As protein: CASSQGLWPRGGVHNEQFF. The chain joins TRBV14 to TRBJ2-1; the D call may be TRBD1 or TRBD2 (6 bases each). The CDR3 has 19 residues. V dropped 1 base and J dropped 5 bases, with 24 bases sitting between them. The germline V gene encodes CDR1 SGHDN and CDR2 FVKESK. The complete variable domain, with remaining parts taken from reference TRBV14 and TRBJ2-1, reads EAGVTQFPSHSVIEKGQTVTLRCDPISGHDNLYWYRRVMGKEIKFLLHFVKESKQDESGMPNNRFLAERTGGTYSTLKVQPAELEDSGVYFCASSQGLWPRGGVHNEQFFGPGTRLTVL.

The CDR3 bases are TGTGCCAGCACCCTGACTAGCGATGGGCAGTTCTTC. Its protein is CASTLTSDGQFF. The chain carries TRBV2 and TRBJ2-1; 8 nucleotides match TRBD2. CDR3 length: 12 residues. The germline CDR1 and CDR2 sequences are SNHLY and FYNNEI. Trimming removed 7 bases from V and 12 bases from J; junction bases left unmatched: 8. The complete variable domain, with remaining parts taken from reference TRBV2 and TRBJ2-1, reads EPEVTQTPSHQVTQMGQEVILRCVPISNHLYFYWYRQILGQKVEFLVSFYNNEISEKSEIFDDQFSVERPDGSNFTLKIRSTKLEDSAMYFCASTLTSDGQFFGPGTRLTVL.

This clone was seen more than once but under ten times. The V call is TRBV5-1, the J call TRBJ1-1, with TRBD1 matching 7 bases. Germline CDR1 and CDR2: SGHRS and YFSETQ. This CDR3 comprises 15 residues. J was trimmed by 4 bases and V by 4 bases; bases with no gene match: 10. CDR3 in DNA: TGCGCCAGCAGCACACTCGGACAGGCGGGCACTGAAGCTTTCTTT. Residues: CASSTLGQAGTEAFF.

This clone was seen a handful of times. This chain links TRBV27 with TRBJ2-7, with TRBD1 matching 7 bases. The V and J ends lost 3 bases and 2 bases, in that order; junction bases with no gene match: 10. Germline-derived CDR1 and CDR2 are MNHEY and SMNVEV (reference sequence). This CDR3 region has 16 residues. The CDR3 is CASSFQGQGVTYEQYF. In DNA, the CDR3 is TGTGCCAGCAGTTTCCAGGGGCAGGGGGTTACCTACGAGCAGTACTTC.

The genes are TRBV20-1 and TRBJ2-5; D ambiguous. CDR3 length: 11 residues. V was pared by 6 bases and J by 5 bases, with 10 bases between. CDR1 is DFQATT, CDR2 SNEGSKA, per germline (reference sequence). The CDR3 sequence: CSATVGETQYF. CDR3 DNA sequence: TGCAGTGCGACGGTTGGGGAGACCCAGTACTTC.

The J gene is TRBJ1-2, the V gene TRBV5-1; D remains unclear. Germline CDR1 and CDR2: SGHRS and YFSETQ. The CDR3 is 13 amino acids. V lost 4 bases, J lost 8 bases, and 15 bases lay in between. CDR3 sequence reads: CASSPDMGGGYTF. DNA for the CDR3: TGCGCCAGCAGCCCCGACATGGGAGGCGGCTACACCTTC.